The present T cell receptor (beta chain) was sequenced within a study of OX40 agonist ivuxolimab in advanced cancers. Overall study: Ivuxolimab was delivered to patients intravenously every 2 weeks at doses spanning 0.01 to 10 mg/kg.

Study-wide results and limits: More expanded clones were seen, on average, in CD8+ T cells than in CD4+. The study found among the lowest clonal expansion in partial responders at 0.1-3.0 mg/kg.

Anyone with autoimmune disease history or systemic immunosuppression was excluded. Germline assignment: CDR1 SNHLY and CDR2 FYNNEI. V shed 6 bases, J shed 3 bases, and the junction held 8 bases outside the gene matches. The CDR3 covers 16 residues. The table came from immunoSEQ multiplex PCR; TCRdb's copy has only in-frame clones and leaves some out. The sample holds roughly 20,000 clones, over 70% seen once. Remarks on this clone: Its antigen is unknown.

The rearrangement uses TRBV2 and TRBJ2-4, with 10 bases aligning to TRBD1. The source material was CD4+ or CD8+ T cells sorted from blood, sampled in a trial of the OX40 agonist ivuxolimab. This TCR derives from an adult with an advanced solid tumor such as melanoma, head and neck, liver or kidney cancer. As DNA, the CDR3 is TGTGCCAGCAGGGGGACAGGGGACTCCTTCAAAAACATTCAGTACTTC. Protein: CASRGTGDSFKNIQYF.